This T cell receptor (beta chain) was captured by sequencing in a study of blood T cell repertoires in COVID-19. The overall study: The United States, Italy and Spain supplied acute and convalescent COVID-19 samples. T cells, B-cell-depleted T cells, or PBMCs supplied cDNA or gDNA.

Data came from immunoSEQ multiplex PCR; TCRdb stores just in-frame clones and leaves some out. The table records 120,000 or so clones, around four fifths of them present only once. CDR3 length equals 16 residues. Germline V gene lookup returns CDR1 SGDLS and CDR2 YYNGEE. Trimming left V 3 bases short and J 0 bases short, with 12 bases between. Worth noting for this clone: This same CDR3 is encoded by further DNA sequences in the sample.

The receptor comes from a man in his 60s with acute or convalescent COVID-19. The source material was peripheral blood. The chain recombines TRBV9 with TRBJ2-2; D may be TRBD2 (6 bases). CDR3 nucleotide sequence: TGTGCCAGCAGCGGCCCGGGAGTTGCGAACACCGGGGAGCTGTTTTTT. It specifies CASSGPGVANTGELFF.